A single sample gave rise to the 7 T cell receptor beta chains below, sequenced in a study of beta chain features in type 1 diabetes. The isolated RNA, all of it, was reverse transcribed, so expressed TCRB transcripts were what got sequenced. This table comes from immunoSEQ multiplex PCR, and its TCRdb copy is limited to in-frame clones, with some not included. Counted here are hundreds of thousands of clones, roughly 31% occurring once; the ten biggest clones make up around 0.065%. The sequenced sample consisted of naive CD4+ T cells from blood. Receptors originate from a man aged 18 to 29 in good health.

This chain connects TRBV7-2 to TRBJ2-5, with no clear D. The CDR3 spans 14 residues. Germline CDR1 is SGHTA and CDR2 is FQGNSA. With 2 bases removed from V and 2 bases from J, the gap between germline ends came to 9 bases. The chain's CDR3 is CASSLSRVQETQYF. The CDR3 nucleotides are TGTGCCAGCAGCTTATCTAGGGTACAAGAGACCCAGTACTTC. Full variable domain (remainder filled in from reference TRBV7-2 and TRBJ2-5): GAGVSQSPSNKVTEKGKDVELRCDPISGHTALYWYRQSLGQGLEFLIYFQGNSAPDKSGLPSDRFSAERTGGSVSTLTIQRTQQEDSAVYLCASSLSRVQETQYFGPGTRLLVL.

This chain links TRBV19 with TRBJ2-7; weak D call: TRBD1 (6 bases). Germline V CDR1 and CDR2: LNHDA, SQIVND (reference sequence). There are 14 residues in the CDR3. Trimming cost V 6 bases and J 6 bases, with 18 bases left between them. The CDR3 loop is CASSLIRGSVEQYF. The CDR3 nucleotides read TGTGCCAGTAGCCTGATCAGGGGAAGTGTCGAGCAGTACTTC.

The V call is TRBV25-1, the J call TRBJ2-3; no clear D. V dropped 7 bases and J dropped 6 bases, with 20 bases sitting between them. The germline gives CDR1 MGHDK, CDR2 SYGVNS. CDR3 length: 15 amino acids. The CDR3 region is CASTSWGRFGDTQYF. CDR3 nucleotide sequence: TGTGCCAGCACCAGTTGGGGTAGATTCGGGGATACGCAGTATTTT.

This clone was recorded a few times. CDR3 loop: CASSSLSGLPKNIQYF. CDR3 DNA sequence: TGTGCCAGCAGTTCACTTAGCGGGCTCCCCAAAAACATTCAGTACTTC. V usage is TRBV27 and J usage is TRBJ2-4, with 7 bases identical to TRBD2. Germline CDR1 and CDR2: MNHEY and SMNVEV (reference sequence). This CDR3 spans 16 amino acids. Trimming removed 4 bases from V and 2 bases from J; junction bases left unmatched: 8.

V gene TRBV29-1 combines with J gene TRBJ1-1; a possible D gene is TRBD1 (5 bases). CDR3 size: 11 residues. V shed 6 bases and J shed 4 bases, with 9 bases lying between them. CDR1 is SQVTM, CDR2 ANQGSEA, per germline. CDR3 nucleotide sequence: TGCAGCGTCGGACACCTCACTGAAGCTTTCTTT. Amino acids: CSVGHLTEAFF.

The chain couples TRBV29-1 to TRBJ2-6; D not certain. Germline V gene sequence: CDR1 SQVTM, CDR2 ANQGSEA. The CDR3 length is 15 residues. V was clipped by 3 bases and J by 0 bases, with 9 bases between them. CDR3 nucleotide sequence: TGCAGCGTTGAGCAGGCCGACTCTGGGGCCAACGTCCTGACTTTC. Its translation is CSVEQADSGANVLTF.

The table lists this clone with a few counts. The genes are TRBV30 and TRBJ1-2; a weak D match, TRBD1 (5 bases). The CDR3 runs to 14 residues. From germline, CDR1 is GTSNPN and CDR2 SVGIG (reference sequence). The V and J ends lost 3 bases and 2 bases respectively, with 13 bases between them. The CDR3 loop is CAWSPRAGNYGYTF. The CDR3 DNA sequence: TGTGCCTGGAGCCCGAGGGCAGGGAACTATGGCTACACCTTC. Variable domain in full (rest from reference TRBV30 and TRBJ1-2): SQTIHQWPATLVQPVGSPLSLECTVEGTSNPNLYWYRQAAGRGLQLLFYSVGIGQISSEVPQNLSASRPQDRQFILSSKKLLLSDSGFYLCAWSPRAGNYGYTFGSGTRLTVV.